This T cell receptor beta chain was obtained from a study of siplizumab effects on memory and regulatory T cells. The table came from immunoSEQ multiplex PCR; TCRdb's copy has only in-frame clones and leaves some out. The sample carries around 100,000 clones, around 93% recorded once. General study findings and limits: Sequences below about 10^-5 frequency were poorly captured, and few alloreactive clones mapped to unstimulated subsets. Naive T cells seemed more diverse than memory cells and seemed major alloresponse contributors. Siplizumab produced a significant reduction in alloreactive sequences that were traceable to unstimulated CD4+ memory cells.

V shed 1 base, J shed 4 bases, and the junction held 4 bases outside the gene matches. The CDR3 runs to 15 residues. Germline CDR1 SGHDN, CDR2 FVKESK. About this clone itself: Its target is unknown.

The sequenced sample was non-Treg CD4+ T cells sorted from blood. This clonotype was sampled from a human donor in good health. The J gene is TRBJ2-1, the V gene TRBV14, with 7 bases matching TRBD2. CDR3 in DNA: TGTGCCAGCAGCCAAGTAAGGACTAGTTACAATGAGCAGTTCTTC. Amino acids: CASSQVRTSYNEQFF.